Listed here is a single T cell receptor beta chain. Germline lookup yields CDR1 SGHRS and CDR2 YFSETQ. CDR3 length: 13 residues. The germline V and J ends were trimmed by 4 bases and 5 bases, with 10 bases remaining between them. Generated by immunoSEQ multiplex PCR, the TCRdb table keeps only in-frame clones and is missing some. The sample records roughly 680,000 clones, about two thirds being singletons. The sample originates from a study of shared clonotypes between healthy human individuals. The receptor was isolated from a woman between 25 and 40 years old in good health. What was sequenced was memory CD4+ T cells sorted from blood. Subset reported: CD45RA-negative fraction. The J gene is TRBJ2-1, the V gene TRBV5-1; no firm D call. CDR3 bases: TGCGCCAGCAGCCTCGTTCCGGACAATGAGCAGTTCTTC. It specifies CASSLVPDNEQFF. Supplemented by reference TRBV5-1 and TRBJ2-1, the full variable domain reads KAGVTQTPRYLIKTRGQQVTLSCSPISGHRSVSWYQQTPGQGLQFLFEYFSETQRNKGNFPGRFSGRQFSNSRSEMNVSTLELGDSALYLCASSLVPDNEQFFGPGTRLTVL.